The present T cell receptor beta chain was sequenced within a study of blood T cell repertoires in COVID-19. Background on the study: Spain, Italy and the United States supplied samples that represented acute and convalescent COVID-19. Sources were T cells, B-cell-depleted T cells, or PBMCs; the material itself was cDNA or gDNA.

Original handling: By means of reference gene primer amplification, nucleated cell counts were estimated. Produced via immunoSEQ multiplex PCR; TCRdb's table is partial and in-frame only. The D gene and trimming were derived from the DNA, and the V and J assignments and clone size from that table. The data show about 160,000 clones, approximately 75% seen once. Sequenced sample: peripheral blood. The TCR sequence derives from a human donor in a cohort sampled during active COVID-19.

The CDR3 loop is CSASGPLAYEQYF. The CDR3 nucleotides are TGCAGTGCTAGTGGGCCACTAGCCTACGAGCAGTACTTC. The chain couples TRBV20-1 to TRBJ2-7, with D perhaps TRBD2 (5 bases). The CDR3 extends over 13 amino acids. The germline gives CDR1 DFQATT, CDR2 SNEGSKA (reference sequence). Trimming cost V 3 bases and J 2 bases, with 11 bases left between them.